The clone carrying this T cell receptor beta chain was recorded many times. Its target is not known. The CDR3 runs to 15 residues. The V gene lost 7 bases and the J gene lost 0 bases, with 13 bases spanning the gap. Per germline, CDR1 SGHTA and CDR2 FQGNSA. TCRdb reanalysed the reads using MiXCR and keeps one entry per CDR3 protein. Altogether some 940,000 distinct CDR3 sequences are present, under 40% being singletons, with the ten largest covering about an eighth. The sample is drawn from a study of T cell repertoires in cytomegalovirus infection. The TCR comes from a human donor in good health (CMV status not recorded). Some clones in this sample may be carry-over from other donors' samples. This chain links TRBV7-2 with TRBJ1-3, with a possible D match to TRBD1 (5 bases). Sequencing used cultured CD8+ T cells from PBMCs, obtained from culture after CMV antigen stimulation. CDR3 residues: CASKKRGSSGNTIYF. The CDR3, as DNA: TGTGCCAGCAAAAAACGGGGGAGCTCTGGAAACACCATATATTTT. Complete variable domain (other parts from reference TRBV7-2 and TRBJ1-3): GAGVSQSPSNKVTEKGKDVELRCDPISGHTALYWYRQSLGQGLEFLIYFQGNSAPDKSGLPSDRFSAERTGGSVSTLTIQRTQQEDSAVYLCASKKRGSSGNTIYFGEGSWLTVV.